One and the same sample provided the 10 T cell receptor beta chains below, sequenced in a study of cytomegalovirus exposure and HLA in healthy donors. A multiplex PCR was run with 60 Vbeta primers and 13 Jbeta primers. Sequencing used immunoSEQ multiplex PCR; TCRdb keeps in-frame clones, though not all of them. The listing contains some 72,000 clones. Sequenced sample: PBMCs. The receptors here all came from a man in his thirties or forties in good health and CMV-seronegative.

CDR3 sequence (DNA): TGCGCCAGCAGCTTGGGACTAGCGGGAGGACCCGTCGGAACGGGCCAAGAGACCCAGTACTTC. Amino acid sequence: CASSLGLAGGPVGTGQETQYF. J is TRBJ2-5 and V is TRBV5-1, with 13 bases matching TRBD2. The CDR3 is 21 amino acids. Germline V CDR1 and CDR2: SGHRS, YFSETQ. Germline trimming cut 0 bases from V and 1 base from J; bases unmatched to any gene: 15.

V is TRBV5-6 and J is TRBJ1-5, with TRBD1 matching over 7 bases. V shed 2 bases and J 4 bases; nucleotides not matched to a gene: 6. CDR1 and CDR2 from the germline V gene are SGHDT and YYEEEE. The CDR3 covers 15 residues. As DNA, the CDR3 is TGTGCCAGCAGCTTCGCAGGGGGATTTAATCAGCCCCAGCATTTT. Protein: CASSFAGGFNQPQHF.

This chain links TRBV5-4 with TRBJ1-1; D is possibly TRBD1 (5 bases). Per germline, CDR1 SGHNT and CDR2 YYREEE (reference sequence). The CDR3 is 14 amino acids. CDR3 loop: CGYHGRGRNTEAFF. CDR3 nucleotide sequence: TGTGGCTACCACGGAAGGGGCCGCAACACTGAAGCTTTCTTT.

V gene TRBV7-9 combines with J gene TRBJ2-1; TRBD2 aligns across 11 bases. Trimming at V came to 8 bases and at J to 10 bases, leaving 10 bases not matched to a gene. The CDR3 extends over 14 amino acids. Germline V CDR1 and CDR2: SEHNR, FQNEAQ (reference sequence). This CDR3 reads CASSDVAGGPEQFF. For the CDR3, the DNA is TGTGCCAGCTCGGACGTAGCGGGAGGGCCAGAGCAGTTCTTC.

This chain links TRBV18 with TRBJ1-4; weak D call: TRBD1 (5 bases). Germline-derived CDR1 and CDR2 are KGHSH and LQKENI. This CDR3 is 14 amino acids long. V lost 6 bases and J lost 10, with 18 bases in between. The CDR3 loop is CASSGTGGRRKLFF. The CDR3 DNA reads as TGTGCCAGCTCCGGGACCGGGGGAAGGAGAAAACTGTTTTTT.

The chain links TRBV5-1 to TRBJ1-6; D remains ambiguous. Trimming took off 1 base at V and 7 bases at J, with 15 bases between the two ends. Germline lookup yields CDR1 SGHRS and CDR2 YFSETQ. The CDR3 extends over 16 amino acids. The CDR3 region is CASSLFNGQSNSPLHF. CDR3 bases: TGCGCCAGCAGCTTGTTTAATGGGCAATCCAATTCACCCCTCCACTTT.

The gene calls are TRBV4-2 and TRBJ1-2; 7 nucleotides match TRBD1. Germline CDR1 reads LGHNA; CDR2 reads YNFKEQ. With 2 bases clipped from V and 6 bases from J, the junction kept 6 bases outside the gene matches. The CDR3 contains 14 residues. The CDR3 is CASSQPDRVNGYTF. In DNA form, the CDR3 reads TGTGCCAGCAGCCAACCCGACAGGGTTAATGGCTACACCTTC.

V gene TRBV9 combines with J gene TRBJ2-1; a possible D gene is TRBD2 (5 bases). The CDR3 contains 13 residues. Trimming left V 2 bases short and J 3 bases short, with 6 bases between. From germline, CDR1 is SGDLS and CDR2 YYNGEE. The CDR3 bases are TGTGCCAGCAGCGTGGGAGTCTACAATGAGCAGTTCTTC. Its protein is CASSVGVYNEQFF. The variable domain in full, with the rest retrieved from reference TRBV9 and TRBJ2-1, is DSGVTQTPKHLITATGQRVTLRCSPRSGDLSVYWYQQSLDQGLQFLIQYYNGEERAKGNILERFSAQQFPDLHSELNLSSLELGDSALYFCASSVGVYNEQFFGPGTRLTVL.

The chain recombines TRBV4-1 with TRBJ1-1, with 8 bases aligning to TRBD1. The germline V gene has CDR1 MGHRA and CDR2 YSYEKL. V lost 4 bases, J lost 0 bases, and 7 bases stayed unmatched. This CDR3 is built from 16 residues. The CDR3: CASSLTGQEMNTEAFF. In DNA, the CDR3 is TGCGCCAGCAGCCTCACGGGACAGGAGATGAACACTGAAGCTTTCTTT.

The J gene is TRBJ2-6, the V gene TRBV18; TRBD1 matches 7 bases. V was pared by 3 bases and J by 0 bases, with 2 bases of the junction left unmatched. Germline V CDR1 and CDR2: KGHSH, LQKENI. The CDR3 is 16 amino acids. CDR3 sequence reads: CASSPRDSSGANVLTF. The CDR3 bases are TGTGCCAGCTCACCCAGGGACAGCTCTGGGGCCAACGTCCTGACTTTC.